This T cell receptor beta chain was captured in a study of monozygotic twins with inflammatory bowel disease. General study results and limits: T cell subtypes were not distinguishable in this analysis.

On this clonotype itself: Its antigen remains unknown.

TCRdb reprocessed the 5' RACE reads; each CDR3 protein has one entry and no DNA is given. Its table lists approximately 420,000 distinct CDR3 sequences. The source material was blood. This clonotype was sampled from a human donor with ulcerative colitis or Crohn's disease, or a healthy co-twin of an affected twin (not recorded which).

The CDR3 loop is CASSPLTGTRSDYGYTF. The chain recombines TRBV7-9 with TRBJ1-2. This CDR3 spans 17 amino acids. Germline lookup yields CDR1 SEHNR and CDR2 FQNEAQ (reference sequence).